This T cell receptor beta chain was recovered during a study of shared clonotypes between healthy human individuals. Across the whole study: For every donor, three CD4 naive, three CD4 memory, two CD8 naive and one CD8 memory plates were used.

TCRdb's copy holds only in-frame clones and misses some; the assay was immunoSEQ multiplex PCR. The data show some 740,000 clones, with about 91% seen just once and 24% held by the top ten. The naive CD8 population came from CD45RO-negative cells selected for CCR7, without terminally differentiated effector memory CD45RA+ cells. Those who donated, Caucasian adults without exception, all lived in Nashville, Tennessee. Comments on this clone: Other DNA sequences of this sample code for an identical CDR3.

CDR1 and CDR2 (germline): MNHEY, SMNVEV (reference sequence). Trimming pared 3 bases from V and 7 bases from J, leaving 13 bases between. This CDR3 spans 13 amino acids. The chain recombines TRBV27 with TRBJ2-7, with D unclear. The sequence came from a man aged 25 to 45 in good health. Sequenced material: naive CD8+ T cells sorted from blood. CDR3 nucleotides: TGTGCCAGCAGTTTTGGTGGTAGCCGAGAGCAGTACTTC. As protein: CASSFGGSREQYF.